The clone carrying this T cell receptor (beta chain) was counted many times. Its antigen is unidentified. This sample is part of a study of T-cell memory formation after mild COVID-19. Broader study findings: Clones that got smaller from day 15 to 85 had even CD4/CD8, while clones growing later tipped toward CD4+.

5'RACE with constant-segment primers yielded barcoded, UMI-tagged TCR alpha and TCR beta cDNA libraries. One entry per CDR3 protein, called by TCRdb with MiXCR from the 5' RACE reads. The sample has about 360,000 distinct CDR3 sequences, around 14% seen once. This CDR3 has 14 residues. With V trimmed by 7 bases and J by 1 base, 7 bases remained unmatched. The germline gives CDR1 SQVTM, CDR2 ANQGSEA. Sequences were obtained from PBMCs or a T cell subset sorted from them (not recorded which). The clonotype originates from a man aged 18 to 35 who had mild COVID-19 (a few samples of this study predate the infection). Cell type and time point are not known. This sequence joins TRBV29-1 and TRBJ2-3; 8 nucleotides match TRBD1. The CDR3 bases are TGCAGCGCCGAGGCGACAGGGGGCACAGATACGCAGTATTTT. This translates into CSAEATGGTDTQYF.